The T cell receptor (beta chain) under discussion was sequenced for a study of blood T cell repertoires in COVID-19. The CDR3 contains 15 residues. V was shortened by 2 bases and J by 6 bases, with 13 bases between the two germline ends. Germline V lookup: CDR1 WSHSY, CDR2 SAAADI. Clones were read by immunoSEQ multiplex PCR, and TCRdb kept only the in-frame ones, dropping some. The sample has fewer than 250,000 clones, approximately 85% seen once. The chain joins TRBV10-2 to TRBJ2-2; D might be TRBD2 (6 bases). The sequenced sample was peripheral blood. The sequence was obtained from a woman in her forties or fifties with active or convalescent COVID-19. CDR3 DNA sequence: TGCGCCAGCAGTGAGACGGGAGTAATGGCCGGGGAGCTGTTTTTT. Translated: CASSETGVMAGELFF.